The 19 T cell receptor beta chains in this list originate from one sample, sequenced in a study of human T cells and chemical hapten exposure. One entry per CDR3 protein results from TCRdb running MiXCR on the RACE reads. The table shows around 100,000 distinct CDR3 sequences, with 10% to 12% occurring only once. Time point reported: patch test 2, 6 weeks after DPC sensitization. The treatment here: therapeutic diphenylcyclopropenone sensitization with weekly scalp DPC. The sample consisted of whole blood, taken in connection with sensitization to the hapten diphenylcyclopropenone (DPC). Receptors were obtained from a woman between 40 and 55 years old with alopecia areata. Some clones in this sample may be carry-over from other donors' samples.

CDR3 region: CASSYLGGETQYF. The CDR3 nucleotides are TGTGCCAGCAGTTACCTGGGGGGAGAGACCCAGTACTTC. The V gene is TRBV6-2 or TRBV6-3, the J gene TRBJ2-5; maybe TRBD2 (6 bases). Trimming shortened V by 2 bases and J by 4 bases, and 8 bases separated the two germline ends. Germline V gene sequence: CDR1 MNHEY, CDR2 SVGEGT. CDR3 length: 13 residues.

In its sample, this clonotype was seen a few times. The gene calls are TRBV27 and TRBJ1-3; TRBD1 might be the D (6 bases). Trimming took 3 bases from V and 0 from J, leaving 9 bases between them. The germline gives CDR1 MNHEY, CDR2 SMNVEV (reference sequence). The CDR3 is 15 amino acids. CDR3 in amino acids: CASSFQGLSGNTIYF. CDR3 DNA sequence: TGTGCCAGCAGTTTTCAGGGGCTCTCTGGAAACACCATATATTTT.

This clonotype came up a few times. The chain employs TRBV7-2 and TRBJ2-6, with 8 nucleotides matching TRBD1. CDR3 length: 18 residues. CDR1 SGHTA and CDR2 FQGNSA come from the germline V gene. Germline trimming cut 4 bases from V and 2 bases from J; bases unmatched to any gene: 10. The CDR3 coding sequence is TGTGCCAGCAGCTCCGGACAGGGAGGATGGGCTGGGGCCAACGTCCTGACTTTC. Protein sequence: CASSSGQGGWAGANVLTF. Variable domain in full (rest from reference TRBV7-2 and TRBJ2-6): GAGVSQSPSNKVTEKGKDVELRCDPISGHTALYWYRQSLGQGLEFLIYFQGNSAPDKSGLPSDRFSAERTGGSVSTLTIQRTQQEDSAVYLCASSSGQGGWAGANVLTFGAGSRLTVL.

Comments on this clonotype: This CDR3 is missing its conserved last phenylalanine or tryptophan, likely due to a read error. The J gene is TRBJ2-3, the V gene TRBV27, with 12 bases identical to TRBD2. This CDR3 region has 16 residues. Germline V gene data show CDR1 as MNHEY and CDR2 as SMNVEV (reference sequence). CDR3 nucleotide sequence: TGTGCCGGCAGTCCCCGACTAGCGGGGGCGGGAGATACGCAGTATCTT. Amino acid sequence: CAGSPRLAGAGDTQYL.

This clonotype was counted a single time. This chain joins TRBV19 and TRBJ1-4; D unclear. Trimming removed 5 bases at V and 10 bases at J, with 14 bases between. The CDR3 length is 13 residues. The germline CDR1 and CDR2 sequences are LNHDA and SQIVND (reference sequence). DNA of the CDR3: TGTGCCAGTAGTGAGACGGAGGGAGGAAAACTGTTTTTT. Translating it yields CASSETEGGKLFF.

This clonotype was counted many times. The chain joins TRBV19 to TRBJ2-7; 9 bases fit TRBD1. There are 13 residues in the CDR3. J lost 3 bases, V lost 4 bases, and 1 base had no gene match. Germline CDR1 reads LNHDA; CDR2 reads SQIVND (reference sequence). For the CDR3, the DNA is TGTGCCAGTAGTACGGGACAGGGCTACGAGCAGTACTTC. It yields the protein CASSTGQGYEQYF.

In its sample, this clonotype was seen many times. The rearrangement uses TRBV18 and TRBJ2-5, with TRBD2 matching 7 bases. The CDR3 consists of 14 residues. Germline values: CDR1 KGHSH, CDR2 LQKENI. V dropped 1 base and J dropped 2; count of bases not matched to a gene: 1. The CDR3 is CASSPLGGQETQYF. CDR3 DNA sequence: TGTGCCAGCTCACCACTCGGGGGGCAAGAGACCCAGTACTTC.

This clonotype was found a few times. The V and J genes are TRBV6-5 and TRBJ2-3, with TRBD2 matching over 7 bases. CDR3 length equals 16 residues. Germline loops: CDR1 MNHEY, CDR2 SVGAGI. With 2 bases clipped from V and 2 bases from J, the junction kept 7 bases outside the gene matches. CDR3: CASSYGSGTNTDTQYF. The CDR3 coding sequence is TGTGCCAGCAGTTACGGGTCAGGGACTAACACAGATACGCAGTATTTT.

This chain joins TRBV6-2 or TRBV6-3 and TRBJ2-1; D may be TRBD1 (5 bases). The CDR3 has 13 residues. V shed 6 bases and J shed 3 bases, with 9 bases lying between them. Germline CDR1 and CDR2: MNHEY and SVGEGT. CDR3 sequence (DNA): TGTGCCAGCAGCGGCAGGGTCTACAATGAGCAGTTCTTC. It specifies CASSGRVYNEQFF.

This clonotype was counted many times. The J gene is TRBJ2-7, the V gene TRBV19; D possibly corresponds to TRBD2 (5 bases). Per germline, CDR1 LNHDA and CDR2 SQIVND (reference sequence). CDR3 length: 15 residues. V was clipped by 5 bases and J by 5 bases, with 19 bases between them. CDR3 coding DNA: TGTGCCAGTAGTGGTGCGGACCTAGCCAGCCACGAGCAGTACTTC. Its protein is CASSGADLASHEQYF.

V gene TRBV2 combines with J gene TRBJ1-1; D not certain. The CDR3 is 13 residues long. CDR1 and CDR2 (germline): SNHLY, FYNNEI. Trimming took 5 bases from V and 3 from J, leaving 10 bases between them. The CDR3 spells CASSIGRDTEAFF. The CDR3 nucleotides are TGTGCCAGCAGTATCGGAAGAGACACTGAAGCTTTCTTT. The whole variable domain, filled in from reference TRBV2 and TRBJ1-1, reads EPEVTQTPSHQVTQMGQEVILRCVPISNHLYFYWYRQILGQKVEFLVSFYNNEISEKSEIFDDQFSVERPDGSNFTLKIRSTKLEDSAMYFCASSIGRDTEAFFGQGTRLTVV.

There are many counts of this clonotype. The rearrangement uses TRBV11-3 and TRBJ1-2; 10 bases are shared with TRBD1. Losses at the gene ends were 5 bases for V and 4 bases for J; bases not matched to a gene: 10. CDR3 length equals 16 residues. Germline V CDR1 and CDR2: SGHNT, YENEEA. Here the CDR3 reads CASSPQDRGPGYGYTF. The CDR3, as DNA: TGTGCCAGCAGCCCCCAAGACAGGGGGCCTGGCTATGGCTACACCTTC.

This chain connects TRBV30 to TRBJ2-7, with 8 nucleotides matching TRBD1. CDR3 length equals 15 residues. CDR1 GTSNPN and CDR2 SVGIG come from the germline V gene (reference sequence). Trimming took 0 bases from V and 7 from J; bases not matched to a gene: 11. The CDR3 bases are TGTGCCTGGAGTGTACAGGGACAGGACTCTGGGGAGCAGTACTTC. It specifies CAWSVQGQDSGEQYF.

Many counts were recorded for this clonotype. The J gene is TRBJ2-7, the V gene TRBV29-1; D not resolved. The germline V gene has CDR1 SQVTM and CDR2 ANQGSEA. CDR3 length equals 11 residues. Trimming took off 7 bases at V and 4 bases at J, with 11 bases between the two ends. CDR3 nucleotide sequence: TGCAGCGCGGAAAAGGAGTACGAGCAGTACTTC. It translates to CSAEKEYEQYF.

This clonotype was seen ten or more times. V usage is TRBV20-1 and J usage is TRBJ1-1; D perhaps matches TRBD1 (6 bases). V lost 0 bases and J 4 bases, leaving 15 bases between the germline ends. This CDR3 contains 15 residues. Germline V CDR1 and CDR2: DFQATT, SNEGSKA (reference sequence). The CDR3 DNA reads TGCAGTGCTAGAGATCGGCGGGGGGGCGGCACTGAAGCTTTCTTT. Translated: CSARDRRGGGTEAFF.

This clonotype was detected many times. The chain has TRBV7-9 and TRBJ2-2; the D gene is possibly TRBD2 (6 bases). V gave up 6 bases and J gave up 1 base, with 9 bases separating them. The CDR3 length is 14 residues. Germline V CDR1 and CDR2: SEHNR, FQNEAQ (reference sequence). The CDR3 coding sequence is TGTGCCAGCAGGCGGGGAAAGAACACCGGGGAGCTGTTTTTT. Amino acids: CASRRGKNTGELFF.

This clonotype was detected ten times or more. The rearrangement joins TRBV6-2 or TRBV6-3 to TRBJ2-7; 7 bases agree with TRBD1. The CDR3 is 13 amino acids. The ends lost 7 bases at V and 2 bases at J; junction bases unmatched: 5. Germline values: CDR1 MNHEY, CDR2 SVGEGT. This CDR3 reads CASNRGPAYEQYF. The CDR3 DNA reads TGTGCCAGCAACAGGGGTCCCGCCTACGAGCAGTACTTC.

The chain recombines TRBV20-1 with TRBJ1-4, with D maybe TRBD1 (6 bases). This CDR3 is built from 14 residues. The ends were cut back, 0 bases at V and 8 bases at J, with 13 bases in the middle. Germline-derived CDR1 and CDR2 are DFQATT and SNEGSKA (reference sequence). The CDR3 DNA is TGCAGTGCTAGAGATCAGGGGATTGGGGAAAAACTGTTTTTT. Amino acid sequence: CSARDQGIGEKLFF.

This clonotype has only a few counts. The rearrangement links TRBV20-1 to TRBJ1-5; 7 bases line up with TRBD1. The V segment lost 3 bases and the J segment 8 bases; nucleotides outside the gene matches: 10. Germline V lookup: CDR1 DFQATT, CDR2 SNEGSKA (reference sequence). CDR3 length: 14 residues. This chain's CDR3 is CSASVGTVGEPQHF. The CDR3 nucleotides are TGCAGTGCTAGTGTCGGGACAGTCGGGGAGCCCCAGCATTTT.